This TCR beta chain was observed in a study of CD8+ T cells in alopecia areata. Following RNA extraction, reverse transcription yielded cDNA that acted as the sequencing template. Data came from immunoSEQ multiplex PCR; TCRdb stores just in-frame clones and leaves some out. The sample shows 200,000 to 250,000 clones, less than 65% of them seen only once. Treatment in this sample: oral pan-JAK inhibitor, 5-10 mg twice daily. Individuals with alopecia areata gave both lesional scalp punch biopsies and peripheral blood for collection. A word on this clone: Its cognate antigen is unknown.

Study-wide results and limits: Mouse data revealed clearer TCR sharing than patient data did, a gap possibly tied to HLA. Lesional scalp, especially alopecia totalis/universalis, showed higher clonality than normal scalp.

The TCR comes from a human donor with alopecia areata. Sequencing was performed on CD4+ T cells sorted from blood, taken at week 4, from a patient treated with tofacitinib.

In nucleotides, the CDR3 is TGTGCTAGTGGTCGTGACGGAGGGACCCAGTACTTC. This encodes CASGRDGGTQYF. The chain carries TRBV12-5 and TRBJ2-5, with a tentative D call TRBD2 (5 bases). Germline values: CDR1 LGHNT, CDR2 FRNRAP. Trimming pared 5 bases from V and 7 bases from J, leaving 11 bases between. The length of the CDR3 is 12 residues.